These 27 T cell receptor beta chains were all obtained from the same sample, sequenced in a study of blood T cell repertoires in COVID-19. The repertoire was sequenced with immunoSEQ multiplex PCR; TCRdb's copy has only in-frame clones and lacks some. The sample holds some 200,000 clones; approximately 90% are singletons and the top ten take around 12%. Material for sequencing was peripheral blood. The receptors were gathered from a woman aged 18 to 35 who had recovered from COVID-19.

The chain carries TRBV19 and TRBJ2-1, with D perhaps TRBD1 (6 bases). This CDR3 contains 14 residues. V dropped 3 bases and J dropped 1 base, with 7 bases sitting between them. Germline lookup yields CDR1 LNHDA and CDR2 SQIVND (reference sequence). In DNA form, the CDR3 reads TGTGCCAGTAGTATCAGGGGTTCCTACAATGAGCAGTTCTTC. It translates to CASSIRGSYNEQFF.

The V call is TRBV6-2 or TRBV6-3, the J call TRBJ2-1; 12 bases map to TRBD1. The germline V gene has CDR1 MNHEY and CDR2 SVGEGT. Trimming at V came to 5 bases and at J to 7 bases, leaving 6 bases not matched to a gene. The CDR3 length is 15 residues. CDR3 loop: CASSVRDRGLNEQFF. The CDR3 DNA follows: TGTGCCAGCAGTGTCCGGGACAGGGGGCTGAATGAGCAGTTCTTC.

Concerning this clone itself: One end of the junction is discordant with germline, which a read error may explain. V is TRBV25-1 and J is TRBJ2-7, with 7 bases that match TRBD2. There are 14 residues in the CDR3. The V gene's germline CDR1 is MGHDK and CDR2 SYGVNS. The chain's CDR3 is CASCESGTSYEQYF. The DNA of the CDR3 is TGTGCCAGCTGTGAGAGCGGGACCTCCTACGAGCAGTACTTC.

The chain joins TRBV2 to TRBJ1-1, with 7 bases fitting TRBD1. Germline CDR1 is SNHLY and CDR2 is FYNNEI. CDR3 length equals 13 residues. J lost 8 bases, V lost 5 bases, and 8 bases had no gene match. CDR3 in DNA: TGTGCCAGCAGTCACTTCACAGGGGAGGAAGCTTTCTTT. Protein: CASSHFTGEEAFF.

V gene TRBV27 combines with J gene TRBJ1-1; D remains unclear. CDR1 is MNHEY, CDR2 SMNVEV, per germline (reference sequence). CDR3 length: 11 residues. The V and J ends lost 8 bases and 2 bases respectively, with 6 bases between them. The CDR3 protein is CASRYNTEAFF. DNA of the CDR3: TGTGCCAGCCGGTATAACACTGAAGCTTTCTTT.

This rearrangement joins TRBV5-1 to TRBJ1-2; D is undetermined. The CDR3 contains 15 residues. V was clipped by 4 bases and J by 1 base, with 14 bases between them. The germline V gene encodes CDR1 SGHRS and CDR2 YFSETQ. DNA for the CDR3: TGCGCCAGCAGCGTCACCTCCGGGGTTAACTATGGCTACACCTTC. Amino acids: CASSVTSGVNYGYTF.

The rearrangement uses TRBV18 and TRBJ1-4, with 7 bases lining up with TRBD1. The CDR3 spans 14 residues. With 4 bases clipped from V and 4 bases from J, the junction kept 3 bases outside the gene matches. The germline gives CDR1 KGHSH, CDR2 LQKENI. CDR3 DNA sequence: TGTGCCAGCTCACACTACAGGGGTAATGAAAAACTGTTTTTT. The encoded protein is CASSHYRGNEKLFF.

This rearrangement joins TRBV4-1 to TRBJ1-1, with 11 bases matching TRBD1. CDR1 and CDR2 from the germline V gene are MGHRA and YSYEKL. The CDR3 runs to 16 residues. Trimming cost V 4 bases and J 5 bases; bases outside gene matches: 9. This chain's CDR3 is CASSRPDRGPGTEAFF. CDR3 coding DNA: TGCGCCAGCAGCCGTCCGGACAGGGGGCCGGGGACTGAAGCTTTCTTT.

The chain joins TRBV29-1 to TRBJ1-1; possibly TRBD1 for D (5 bases). CDR3 length: 11 residues. Trimming removed 3 bases at V and 8 bases at J, with 10 bases between. CDR1 is SQVTM, CDR2 ANQGSEA, per germline. CDR3 amino acids: CSVDRVGEAFF. CDR3 nucleotide sequence: TGCAGCGTTGACAGGGTAGGCGAAGCTTTCTTT. Complete variable domain (other parts from reference TRBV29-1 and TRBJ1-1): SAVISQKPSRDICQRGTSLTIQCQVDSQVTMMFWYRQQPGQSLTLIATANQGSEATYESGFVIDKFPISRPNLTFSTLTVSNMSPEDSSIYLCSVDRVGEAFFGQGTRLTVV.

The chain recombines TRBV5-1 with TRBJ2-2; no reliable D call. Germline V gives CDR1 SGHRS, CDR2 YFSETQ. The CDR3 extends over 13 amino acids. The V end lost 4 bases, the J end lost 4 bases, and 8 bases lay between the germline ends. The CDR3 loop is CASSPGGTGELFF. Here the CDR3 DNA reads TGCGCCAGCAGCCCGGGTGGCACCGGGGAGCTGTTTTTT.

The rearrangement joins TRBV19 to TRBJ1-3; perhaps TRBD1 as D (6 bases). Germline CDR1 LNHDA, CDR2 SQIVND (reference sequence). Trimming took off 9 bases at V and 0 bases at J, with 15 bases between the two ends. This CDR3 contains 15 residues. DNA of the CDR3: TGTGCCAGCCGGATGACAGGAATCTCTGGAAACACCATATATTTT. Encoded protein: CASRMTGISGNTIYF.

DNA for the CDR3: TGTGCCAGCAGCGGATCCGGGACAGGGGGCTTCAATGAGCAGTTCTTC. Translating gives CASSGSGTGGFNEQFF. The chain employs TRBV9 and TRBJ2-1; the match to TRBD1 covers 12 bases. This CDR3 region has 16 residues. V shed 3 bases, J shed 6 bases, and the junction held 7 bases outside the gene matches. Germline CDR1 reads SGDLS; CDR2 reads YYNGEE.

V usage is TRBV19 and J usage is TRBJ1-2, with D unclear. The CDR3 has 15 residues. Per the germline V gene, CDR1 is LNHDA and CDR2 is SQIVND (reference sequence). The V gene lost 2 bases and the J gene lost 4 bases, with 14 bases spanning the gap. CDR3 in amino acids: CASSIWAGSLYGYTF. CDR3 DNA sequence: TGTGCCAGTAGTATATGGGCAGGAAGCCTCTATGGCTACACCTTC.

The gene calls are TRBV7-2 and TRBJ2-4; TRBD2 might be the D (5 bases). Between the trimmed V and J ends, which lost 2 bases and 3 bases, there was a span of 5 bases. The CDR3 loop spans 13 amino acids. Germline V gene data show CDR1 as SGHTA and CDR2 as FQGNSA. The CDR3: CASSLRDKNIQYF. DNA of the CDR3: TGTGCCAGCAGCTTACGGGACAAAAACATTCAGTACTTC.

The chain uses TRBV19 and TRBJ2-3, with 14 bases matching TRBD2. CDR1 is LNHDA, CDR2 SQIVND, per germline (reference sequence). This CDR3 contains 16 residues. Unmatched junction bases numbered 2, after V lost 2 bases and J lost 4 bases. CDR3 nucleotide sequence: TGTGCCAGTAGTATAATGGGACTAGCGGGAGCAGATACGCAGTATTTT. It specifies CASSIMGLAGADTQYF.

V and J are TRBV19 and TRBJ1-1; TRBD1 matches at 10 bases. The junction had 8 bases not matched to a gene; V was cut back by 8 bases and J by 8 bases. Germline V gives CDR1 LNHDA, CDR2 SQIVND (reference sequence). There are 13 residues in the CDR3. CDR3 amino acids: CASGATGGEEAFF. CDR3 nucleotides: TGTGCCAGTGGGGCGACAGGGGGCGAAGAAGCTTTCTTT.

The rearrangement uses TRBV9 and TRBJ1-6; D remains unclear. Germline V gene data show CDR1 as SGDLS and CDR2 as YYNGEE. CDR3 size: 12 residues. Trimming left V 2 bases short and J 10 bases short, with 7 bases between. The CDR3 reads CASSVPESPLHF. The CDR3 bases are TGTGCCAGCAGCGTTCCCGAGTCACCCCTCCACTTT.

This clone was detected a few times. The genes are TRBV5-6 and TRBJ2-7; 10 bases match TRBD2. The CDR3 totals 14 residues. The V segment lost 0 bases and the J segment 6 bases; nucleotides outside the gene matches: 3. Germline V gives CDR1 SGHDT, CDR2 YYEEEE. CDR3 DNA sequence: TGTGCCAGCAGCTTGGCACTAGCGGGAAGCGAGCAGTACTTC. It encodes CASSLALAGSEQYF.

In its sample, this clone was seen a few times. This sequence joins TRBV14 and TRBJ2-1, with 7 bases aligning to TRBD2. Germline-derived CDR1 and CDR2 are SGHDN and FVKESK. J was trimmed by 3 bases and V by 2 bases; bases with no gene match: 7. The CDR3 runs to 16 residues. The CDR3 reads CASSQRSGKVYNEQFF. CDR3 coding DNA: TGTGCCAGCAGCCAAAGAAGCGGGAAGGTCTACAATGAGCAGTTCTTC.

This clone appeared once. The V gene is TRBV5-6, the J gene TRBJ2-7; 14 nucleotides match TRBD2. The CDR3 has 17 amino acids. Germline CDR1 and CDR2: SGHDT and YYEEEE. Trimming removed 4 bases from V and 3 bases from J; junction bases left unmatched: 9. The CDR3 sequence is CASSPGLAGVSGYEQYF. The CDR3 DNA reads TGTGCCAGCAGCCCGGGACTAGCGGGAGTTAGCGGCTACGAGCAGTACTTC.

This clone was seen just once. The V gene is TRBV7-9, the J gene TRBJ2-3; D might be TRBD1 (5 bases). Germline loops: CDR1 SEHNR, CDR2 FQNEAQ (reference sequence). This CDR3 has 14 amino acids. With 3 bases removed from V and 6 bases from J, the gap between germline ends came to 13 bases. CDR3 DNA sequence: TGTGCCAGCAGCTTCTCAGGGTCAAGCGATACGCAGTATTTT. Translated, it gives CASSFSGSSDTQYF.

This sequence joins TRBV27 and TRBJ2-7; 10 positions agree with TRBD1. In germline, CDR1 is MNHEY, CDR2 SMNVEV (reference sequence). The length of the CDR3 is 15 residues. V lost 5 bases, J lost 2 bases, and 6 bases stayed unmatched. DNA of the CDR3: TGTGCCAGCAGTCCGCGGACAGGGGGGACCTACGAGCAGTACTTC. This gives the protein CASSPRTGGTYEQYF.

The chain carries TRBV19 and TRBJ1-2; D possibly corresponds to TRBD1 (6 bases). The CDR3 runs to 14 residues. Deletions cut 7 bases from V and 4 bases from J, with 16 bases between. Per germline, CDR1 LNHDA and CDR2 SQIVND (reference sequence). CDR3 bases: TGTGCCAGTACTACACAGGGCCTTGGCTATGGCTACACCTTC. It translates to CASTTQGLGYGYTF.

This chain connects TRBV4-1 to TRBJ1-2, with TRBD1 matching 7 bases. Germline V gives CDR1 MGHRA, CDR2 YSYEKL. The trim removed 2 bases at V and 3 bases at J, leaving 6 bases unmatched. CDR3 length: 15 residues. The CDR3 coding sequence is TGCGCCAGCAGCCAATTCGGGCAGGGGGACTATGGCTACACCTTC. It translates to CASSQFGQGDYGYTF.

The chain has TRBV6-1 and TRBJ1-1, with TRBD1 matching over 12 bases. This CDR3 has 18 residues. In germline, CDR1 is MNHNS, CDR2 SASEGT. J lost 4 bases, V lost 0 bases, and 9 bases had no gene match. The CDR3 bases are TGTGCCAGCAGTGAAGCGTTAAGGGACAGGGGGCGAGGCACTGAAGCTTTCTTT. Its protein product is CASSEALRDRGRGTEAFF.

This clone has a single count. V is TRBV18 and J is TRBJ1-2, with 7 positions matching TRBD1. V was pared by 6 bases and J by 3 bases, with 10 bases of the junction left unmatched. Looked up from germline, CDR1 is KGHSH and CDR2 is LQKENI. The CDR3 spans 15 residues. CDR3 sequence (DNA): TGTGCCAGCTCTGGTTATCAAACAGGGGACTATGGCTACACCTTC. It yields the protein CASSGYQTGDYGYTF. Full variable domain (missing parts from reference TRBV18 and TRBJ1-2): NAGVMQNPRHLVRRRGQEARLRCSPMKGHSHVYWYRQLPEEGLKFMVYLQKENIIDESGMPKERFSAEFPKEGPSILRIQQVVRGDSAAYFCASSGYQTGDYGYTFGSGTRLTVV.

Written as DNA, the CDR3 is TGTGCCAGCAGCCAAGAGACAGGGATTAGCAATCAGCCCCAGCATTTT. Translating it yields CASSQETGISNQPQHF. V gene TRBV4-2 combines with J gene TRBJ1-5; 7 nucleotides line up with TRBD1. Germline CDR1 reads LGHNA; CDR2 reads YNFKEQ. V lost 0 bases, J lost 0 bases, and 2 bases stayed unmatched. This CDR3 comprises 16 residues.